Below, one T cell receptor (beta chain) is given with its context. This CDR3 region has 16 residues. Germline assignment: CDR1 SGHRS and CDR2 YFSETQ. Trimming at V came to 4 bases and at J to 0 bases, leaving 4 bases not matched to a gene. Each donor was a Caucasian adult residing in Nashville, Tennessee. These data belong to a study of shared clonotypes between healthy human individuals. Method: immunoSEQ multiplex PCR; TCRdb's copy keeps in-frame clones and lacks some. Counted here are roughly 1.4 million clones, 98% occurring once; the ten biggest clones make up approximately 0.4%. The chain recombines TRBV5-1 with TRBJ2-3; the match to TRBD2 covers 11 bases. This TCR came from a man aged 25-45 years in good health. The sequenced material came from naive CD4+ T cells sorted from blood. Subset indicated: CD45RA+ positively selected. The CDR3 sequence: CASSPGLADSTDTQYF. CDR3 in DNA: TGCGCCAGCAGCCCGGGACTAGCGGACAGCACAGATACGCAGTATTTT.